This entry lists 10 T cell receptor beta chains sequenced from one sample in a study of T cell repertoires in cytomegalovirus infection. Via MiXCR, TCRdb re-called the reads, giving one row per CDR3 protein. Seen here are nearly 650,000 distinct CDR3 sequences, 20% to 25% observed once, and the top ten hold roughly 8%. Sequencing input: CD8+ T cells from PBMCs. Source of these receptors: a human donor in good health (CMV status not recorded). Some clones in this sample may be carry-over from other donors' samples.

This chain uses TRBV4-3 with TRBJ1-1; tentatively, D is TRBD1 (5 bases). The ends were cut back, 2 bases at V and 2 bases at J, with 15 bases in the middle. The CDR3 contains 16 residues. Germline V gives CDR1 LGHNA, CDR2 YSLEER. This chain's CDR3 is CASSQLGDRINTEAFF. CDR3 in DNA: TGCGCCAGCAGCCAACTGGGTGACAGAATAAACACTGAAGCTTTCTTT.

The chain links TRBV12-3 or TRBV12-4 to TRBJ1-2, with a possible D match to TRBD1 (5 bases). The length of the CDR3 is 16 residues. The V gene lost 6 bases and the J gene lost 2 bases, with 19 bases spanning the gap. The CDR3 DNA follows: TGTGCCAGCAGCTCGACAGTTATGGCGGAAAACTATGGCTACACCTTC. Its protein product is CASSSTVMAENYGYTF.

The chain links TRBV12-3 or TRBV12-4 to TRBJ2-5; D call uncertain. V gave up 4 bases and J gave up 3 bases, with 9 bases separating them. CDR3 size: 13 residues. The CDR3 DNA is TGTGCCAGCAGTTATGGACCCAAAGAGACCCAGTACTTC. It is translated as CASSYGPKETQYF.

The V gene is TRBV9, the J gene TRBJ1-4, with TRBD1 as a possible D gene (5 bases). The CDR3 length is 15 residues. Per germline, CDR1 SGDLS and CDR2 YYNGEE. The V end lost 4 bases, the J end lost 8 bases, and 18 bases lay between the germline ends. The CDR3 is CASSISQESKEKLFF. In DNA form, the CDR3 reads TGTGCCAGCAGCATCTCACAGGAAAGCAAAGAAAAACTGTTTTTT.

This clonotype was seen a few times. The rearrangement links TRBV12-3 or TRBV12-4 to TRBJ2-3; D not resolved. V was shortened by 3 bases and J by 4 bases, with 11 bases between the two germline ends. This CDR3 is built from 14 residues. CDR3 DNA: TGTGCCAGCAGTTTGCGTGAGAACGCAGATACGCAGTATTTT. Translated, it gives CASSLRENADTQYF.

This clonotype occurred a few times. This chain uses TRBV2 with TRBJ2-1, with a tentative D call TRBD1 (6 bases). There are 15 residues in the CDR3. Germline-derived CDR1 and CDR2 are SNHLY and FYNNEI. V shed 1 base and J shed 1 base, with 8 bases lying between them. As DNA, the CDR3 is TGTGCCAGCAGTGAAGGGGGACAATCCTACAATGAGCAGTTCTTC. Protein: CASSEGGQSYNEQFF.

The gene calls are TRBV20-1 and TRBJ2-5, with D possibly TRBD2 on 6 matching bases. Trimming removed 3 bases at V and 9 bases at J, with 14 bases between. CDR3 length equals 12 residues. The germline CDR1 and CDR2 sequences are DFQATT and SNEGSKA (reference sequence). In DNA, the CDR3 is TGCAGTGCTAGCGAACCCGGGAGTGCCCAGTACTTC. Its translation: CSASEPGSAQYF.

The rearrangement joins TRBV4-1 to TRBJ1-2; TRBD1 agrees at 7 bases. This CDR3 has 15 amino acids. Germline values: CDR1 MGHRA, CDR2 YSYEKL. V lost 1 base and J lost 6; bases outside the gene matches: 8. In DNA, the CDR3 is TGCGCCAGCAGCCAAGTTAAGGACAGGCGAGATGGCTACACCTTC. Protein sequence: CASSQVKDRRDGYTF.

The table lists this clonotype with a few counts. Because the CDR3's place on the DNA is in doubt, the DNA is left out and the CDR3 is given as listed by TCRdb. This chain connects TRBV12-3 or TRBV12-4 to TRBJ2-3; TRBD2, the table's D call, was not compared with the DNA. The CDR3 has 17 amino acids, counting both end residues. The CDR3 spells CASILGLAGGPTDTQYF.

The rearrangement uses TRBV7-2 and TRBJ1-2; 8 nucleotides agree with TRBD1. The CDR3 length is 14 residues. The germline gives CDR1 SGHTA, CDR2 FQGNSA. V lost 2 bases and J lost 4; bases outside the gene matches: 3. The CDR3 sequence: CASSLQGASYGYTF. The DNA of the CDR3 is TGTGCCAGCAGCTTACAGGGGGCGAGCTATGGCTACACCTTC.